Presented here are 22 T cell receptor beta chains from one specimen sequenced in a study of spatial heterogeneity in lung cancer. Overall study results and limits: Counts of expanded alpha and beta TCRs within tumors tracked the tumor nonsynonymous mutation count.

The time point denotes: sample taken at primary tumor resection. For these TCRs, the target antigens are not known. TCRdb recomputed calls from the 5' RACE reads with MiXCR, one row per CDR3 protein. The sample shows over 3,000 distinct CDR3 sequences, roughly an eighth of them seen only once. The sequencing used lung tumor tissue, collected at surgery. The receptors were sampled from a female donor with early-stage non-small cell lung cancer.

This clonotype is labeled as medium-sized. The chain is built from TRBV24-1 and TRBJ2-6; no clear D gene. The germline V gene has CDR1 KGHDR and CDR2 SFDVKD. V lost 2 bases, J lost 3 bases, and 10 bases lay in between. CDR3 length: 16 amino acids. The CDR3, as DNA: TGTGCCACCAGTGATTCTAAGGATGTTGGGGCCAACGTCCTGACTTTC. Residues: CATSDSKDVGANVLTF.

In its sample, this clonotype ranks as medium-sized. This chain connects TRBV20-1 to TRBJ2-5; 14 bases line up with TRBD2. Germline V gene lookup returns CDR1 DFQATT and CDR2 SNEGSKA (reference sequence). Trimming cost V 5 bases and J 7 bases; bases outside gene matches: 21. The CDR3 has 19 amino acids. CDR3 DNA sequence: TGCAGTGCTCTAGATCCGGGACTAGCGGGAGCCGGCGCCAGTTGGACCCAGTACTTC. Protein product: CSALDPGLAGAGASWTQYF.

This clonotype counts as medium-sized. The chain recombines TRBV5-5 with TRBJ2-7; D possibly corresponds to TRBD2 (6 bases). CDR3 length equals 14 residues. V shed 1 base and J shed 6 bases, with 14 bases lying between them. Germline V lookup: CDR1 SGHKS, CDR2 YYEKEE (reference sequence). Here the CDR3 DNA reads TGTGCCAGCAGCTTGACAGGAGGGACGGTCGAGCAGTACTTC. Amino acids: CASSLTGGTVEQYF.

By sample share, this clonotype is medium-sized. The rearrangement joins TRBV27 to TRBJ1-4; TRBD1 is a possible D gene (5 bases). Germline V lookup: CDR1 MNHEY, CDR2 SMNVEV (reference sequence). Trimming removed 6 bases from V and 4 bases from J, with 12 bases in between. This CDR3 contains 14 residues. CDR3 protein: CASRPGRNNEKLFF. The CDR3 DNA follows: TGTGCCAGCAGGCCGGGGCGGAATAATGAAAAACTGTTTTTT. Complete variable domain (other parts from reference TRBV27 and TRBJ1-4): EAQVTQNPRYLITVTGKKLTVTCSQNMNHEYMSWYRQDPGLGLRQIYYSMNVEVTDKGDVPEGYKVSRKEKRNFPLILESPSPNQTSLYFCASRPGRNNEKLFFGSGTQLSVL.

Relative to its sample, this clonotype is large. The chain joins TRBV5-1 to TRBJ2-5; 7 positions agree with TRBD1. Germline CDR1 SGHRS, CDR2 YFSETQ. With 0 bases clipped from V and 1 base from J, the junction kept 3 bases outside the gene matches. The length of the CDR3 is 15 residues. The CDR3 here is CASSLGTGPQETQYF. DNA of the CDR3: TGCGCCAGCAGCTTGGGGACAGGACCCCAAGAGACCCAGTACTTC.

This chain connects TRBV6-6 to TRBJ2-3; D remains unclear. Germline CDR1 is MNHNY and CDR2 is SVGAGI (reference sequence). The germline V and J ends were trimmed by 2 bases and 5 bases, with 8 bases remaining between them. This CDR3 spans 13 amino acids. CDR3 coding DNA: TGTGCCAGCAGTTACGGAAACGGAGATACGCAGTATTTT. Protein sequence: CASSYGNGDTQYF.

This chain's CDR3 is CAWSEGFYGNEQFF. Written as DNA, the CDR3 is TGTGCCTGGAGTGAGGGTTTTTACGGCAATGAGCAGTTCTTC. The chain carries TRBV30 and TRBJ2-1; D remains ambiguous. This CDR3 spans 14 amino acids. The germline V gene encodes CDR1 GTSNPN and CDR2 SVGIG (reference sequence). V was pared by 1 base and J by 6 bases, with 13 bases between.

This clonotype is medium-sized. The chain combines TRBV18 with TRBJ1-1, with D perhaps TRBD1 (6 bases). Trimming took off 4 bases at V and 1 base at J, with 10 bases between the two ends. The germline CDR1 and CDR2 sequences are KGHSH and LQKENI. This CDR3 contains 14 residues. CDR3 amino acids: CASSLGQTNTEAFF. CDR3 DNA sequence: TGTGCCAGCTCACTGGGACAAACGAACACTGAAGCTTTCTTT.

V and J are TRBV5-1 and TRBJ2-7; D not certain. The V gene lost 1 base and the J gene lost 3 bases, with 17 bases spanning the gap. CDR1 is SGHRS and CDR2 is YFSETQ in the germline V gene. The CDR3 runs to 16 residues. CDR3 coding DNA: TGCGCCAGCAGCTTGATCCCGCCTCCTGCTTTCTACGAGCAGTACTTC. Its protein is CASSLIPPPAFYEQYF.

This clonotype has at least ten counts. The J gene is TRBJ1-5, the V gene TRBV18; D possibly corresponds to TRBD1 (5 bases). V was pared by 3 bases and J by 6 bases, with 12 bases between. CDR1 KGHSH and CDR2 LQKENI come from the germline V gene. The CDR3 spans 14 residues. CDR3 region: CASSPGRGGQPQHF. CDR3 coding DNA: TGTGCCAGCTCACCGGGGAGGGGTGGTCAGCCCCAGCATTTT.

Sample share makes this clonotype medium-sized. The chain carries TRBV7-2 and TRBJ2-1; 7 positions agree with TRBD2. CDR3 length: 19 residues. The V segment lost 5 bases and the J segment 0 bases; nucleotides outside the gene matches: 16. CDR1 is SGHTA and CDR2 is FQGNSA in the germline V gene. CDR3 protein: CASSKRGLADSFSYNEQFF. The CDR3, as DNA: TGTGCCAGCAGCAAGCGTGGGCTAGCGGACTCCTTCTCCTACAATGAGCAGTTCTTC.

This clonotype has at least ten counts. This chain joins TRBV7-9 and TRBJ2-3; D call uncertain. CDR1 SEHNR and CDR2 FQNEAQ come from the germline V gene (reference sequence). V shed 2 bases and J shed 3 bases, with 6 bases lying between them. The CDR3 consists of 13 residues. The CDR3 DNA sequence: TGTGCCAGCAGCTTAATAGCAACAGATACGCAGTATTTT. The encoded protein is CASSLIATDTQYF.

This clonotype came up a few times. CDR3: CASSLQGQGYGTEAFF. The CDR3 coding sequence is TGTGCCAGCAGCTTACAAGGACAGGGGTACGGCACTGAAGCTTTCTTT. This chain uses TRBV7-2 with TRBJ1-1, with 9 bases lining up with TRBD1. The CDR3 is 16 amino acids. Germline trimming cut 2 bases from V and 4 bases from J; bases unmatched to any gene: 8. Germline CDR1 reads SGHTA; CDR2 reads FQGNSA.

The chain recombines TRBV11-2 with TRBJ2-3, with 11 positions matching TRBD2. Germline CDR1 and CDR2: SGHAT and FQNNGV. The CDR3 runs to 19 residues. V shed 0 bases, J shed 2 bases, and the junction held 10 bases outside the gene matches. In DNA, the CDR3 is TGTGCCAGCAGCTTAGAAGGTTTGGGGACTAGCGGTAACACAGATACGCAGTATTTT. Protein: CASSLEGLGTSGNTDTQYF.

This clonotype appeared a few times. CDR3 amino acids: CASSIGLGLSNEQFF. CDR3 nucleotides: TGTGCCAGTAGTATAGGTCTAGGTCTGAGCAATGAGCAGTTCTTC. This rearrangement joins TRBV19 to TRBJ2-1, with D unclear. This CDR3 is built from 15 residues. Trimming stripped 1 base from V and 6 bases from J, with 13 bases between. Germline V gene lookup returns CDR1 LNHDA and CDR2 SQIVND (reference sequence).

This clonotype is judged medium-sized. This chain joins TRBV7-9 and TRBJ2-3, with 11 nucleotides matching TRBD2. V dropped 1 base and J dropped 0; count of bases not matched to a gene: 3. CDR1 SEHNR and CDR2 FQNEAQ come from the germline V gene (reference sequence). This CDR3 has 17 amino acids. Here the CDR3 reads CASSLGLAGTSTDTQYF. The CDR3 nucleotides are TGTGCCAGCAGCTTAGGACTAGCGGGAACTAGCACAGATACGCAGTATTTT.

This clonotype is medium-sized (0.01 to 0.1%) within its sample. The CDR3 reads CASSTKRDTQYF. For the CDR3, the DNA is TGTGCCAGCAGTACCAAGCGAGATACGCAGTATTTT. V and J are TRBV6-2 or TRBV6-3 and TRBJ2-3, with D unresolved. CDR1 MNHEY and CDR2 SVGEGT come from the germline V gene. The V gene lost 5 bases and the J gene lost 5 bases, with 8 bases spanning the gap. The CDR3 extends over 12 amino acids.

This clonotype was observed once. J is TRBJ2-5 and V is TRBV5-1; 10 positions agree with TRBD2. Per the germline V gene, CDR1 is SGHRS and CDR2 is YFSETQ. The trim removed 4 bases at V and 5 bases at J, leaving 8 bases unmatched. This CDR3 is built from 15 residues. The CDR3 spells CASSHGSGRWETQYF. In DNA form, the CDR3 reads TGCGCCAGCAGCCACGGTAGCGGGAGGTGGGAGACCCAGTACTTC.

The rearrangement joins TRBV6-2 or TRBV6-3 to TRBJ2-7, with a weak D call TRBD1 (6 bases). The length of the CDR3 is 15 residues. Germline V gene data show CDR1 as MNHEY and CDR2 as SVGEGT. Trimming removed 0 bases at V and 7 bases at J, with 16 bases between. DNA for the CDR3: TGTGCCAGCAGTTACTCTTGGGACACGGTGGGTGAGCAGTACTTC. It specifies CASSYSWDTVGEQYF.

The chain joins TRBV20-1 to TRBJ1-5, with 9 bases fitting TRBD1. CDR1 is DFQATT, CDR2 SNEGSKA, per germline (reference sequence). The CDR3 contains 13 residues. V gave up 6 bases and J gave up 5 bases; unmatched junction bases: 5. The CDR3 DNA reads TGCAGTGCCCGAGGGACAGGGCATCAGCCCCAGCATTTT. Its translation: CSARGTGHQPQHF.

This clonotype has ten or more counts. This chain connects TRBV7-2 to TRBJ2-7, with D possibly being TRBD1 or TRBD2 (5 bases each). The germline V gene encodes CDR1 SGHTA and CDR2 FQGNSA. CDR3 length: 16 amino acids. The V gene lost 5 bases and the J gene lost 4 bases, with 21 bases spanning the gap. The CDR3 spells CASSPSFSQGRYEQYF. CDR3 nucleotide sequence: TGTGCCAGCAGCCCTTCTTTTAGCCAGGGACGGTACGAGCAGTACTTC.

The chain couples TRBV30 to TRBJ2-3; possible D gene TRBD2, 5 bases. Trimming cost V 1 base and J 6 bases, with 8 bases left between them. The length of the CDR3 is 12 residues. Germline CDR1 is GTSNPN and CDR2 is SVGIG (reference sequence). The CDR3 region has the DNA TGTGCCTGGAGTGCGGGGTTCGATACGCAGTATTTT. Amino acid sequence: CAWSAGFDTQYF.